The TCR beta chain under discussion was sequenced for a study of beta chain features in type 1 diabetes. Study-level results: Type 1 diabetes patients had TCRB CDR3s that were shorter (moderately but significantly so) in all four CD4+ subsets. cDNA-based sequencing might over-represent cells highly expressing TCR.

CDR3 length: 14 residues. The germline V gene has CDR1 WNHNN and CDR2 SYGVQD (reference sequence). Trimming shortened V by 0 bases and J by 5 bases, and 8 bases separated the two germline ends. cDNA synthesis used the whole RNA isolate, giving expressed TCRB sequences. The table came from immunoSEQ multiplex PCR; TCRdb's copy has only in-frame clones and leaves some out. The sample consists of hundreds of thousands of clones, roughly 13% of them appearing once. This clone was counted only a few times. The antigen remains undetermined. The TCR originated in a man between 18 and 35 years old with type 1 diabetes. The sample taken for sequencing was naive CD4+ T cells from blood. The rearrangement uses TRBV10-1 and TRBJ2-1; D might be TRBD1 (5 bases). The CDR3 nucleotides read TGCGCCAGCAGTGAGTCGGGGCTAGACAATGAGCAGTTCTTC. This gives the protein CASSESGLDNEQFF.